This T cell receptor (beta chain) was recorded in a study of OX40 agonist ivuxolimab in advanced cancers. The overall study: Treatment of patients was with ivuxolimab, an agonistic anti-OX40 (CD134) antibody. Three patients, one with hepatocellular carcinoma and two with cutaneous melanoma, responded partially. Points from the study as a whole: Not determined was the antigen specificity of the expanded peripheral T cells. Among T cells, CD8+ cells averaged more expanded clones than CD4+ cells.

Sequencing was performed with immunoSEQ multiplex PCR; in TCRdb, only in-frame clones are kept and a portion is missing. There are tens of thousands of clones in the sample; 75% to 90% occur only once, and around 27% lies in the top ten. The V and J ends lost 2 bases and 0 bases, in that order; junction bases with no gene match: 0. Germline-derived CDR1 and CDR2 are SGDLS and YYNGEE. This CDR3 comprises 15 residues. Concerning this clone: Its target is unknown.

The source was CD4+ or CD8+ T cells sorted from blood, collected in a trial of the OX40 agonist ivuxolimab. The sequence was collected from an adult with an advanced solid tumor such as melanoma, head and neck, liver or kidney cancer. The rearrangement uses TRBV9 and TRBJ2-7, with 12 bases that match TRBD1. CDR3 loop: CASSVGQGASYEQYF. As DNA, the CDR3 is TGTGCCAGCAGCGTGGGACAGGGGGCCTCCTACGAGCAGTACTTC.